Each of the 29 T cell receptor beta chains below was sequenced from the same sample in a study of sequential checkpoint blockade in melanoma. Here immunoSEQ multiplex PCR was the method, and the copy in TCRdb shows in-frame clones only, minus some. The sample lists around 35,000 clones, roughly 32% occurring once. Treatment denoted: randomized to nivolumab then ipilimumab (arm A) or the reverse (arm B). The material sequenced was tumor tissue (inferred from file names), taken from a patient given nivolumab and ipilimumab in sequence. These receptors were obtained from a human donor with melanoma.

The rearrangement joins TRBV28 to TRBJ2-7; TRBD1 matches at 10 bases. Germline V gene data show CDR1 as MDHEN and CDR2 as SYDVKM. CDR3 length: 15 amino acids. V dropped 8 bases and J dropped 4; count of bases not matched to a gene: 11. The DNA of the CDR3 is TGTGCCAGCGGAACTGGGACAGGGGTCGAGTACGAGCAGTACTTC. This gives the protein CASGTGTGVEYEQYF. Full variable domain (missing parts from reference TRBV28 and TRBJ2-7): DVKVTQSSRYLVKRTGEKVFLECVQDMDHENMFWYRQDPGLGLRLIYFSYDVKMKEKGDIPEGYSVSREKKERFSLILESASTNQTSMYLCASGTGTGVEYEQYFGPGTRLTVT.

The chain couples TRBV29-1 to TRBJ2-1; no clear D gene. Per germline, CDR1 SQVTM and CDR2 ANQGSEA. V lost 7 bases, J lost 6 bases, and 16 bases lay in between. The CDR3 covers 13 residues. CDR3 in amino acids: CSGGLQLSNEQFF. CDR3 coding DNA: TGCAGCGGGGGATTACAGCTTTCCAATGAGCAGTTCTTC.

Written as DNA, the CDR3 is TGTGCCAGCAGTTACTCAGGGGGAGCTTTCTTT. It encodes CASSYSGGAFF. The rearrangement links TRBV6-7 to TRBJ1-1; TRBD1 is a possible D gene (6 bases). TRBV6-7 is identified as an open reading frame with a role that is uncertain. The CDR3 is 11 residues long. Trimming pared 0 bases from V and 10 bases from J, leaving 6 bases between.

This clone was found a few times. The V call is TRBV6-8, the J call TRBJ2-5, with TRBD2 matching over 7 bases. Germline V gene data show CDR1 as MNHGY and CDR2 as SAAAGT. The length of the CDR3 is 14 residues. Trimming took 5 bases from V and 6 from J; bases not matched to a gene: 9. The CDR3: CASSPWTSIQTQYF. The CDR3 DNA reads TGTGCCAGCAGTCCCTGGACTAGTATACAGACCCAGTACTTC.

This clone was observed a few times. The chain recombines TRBV6-8 with TRBJ1-1; D is undetermined. V dropped 4 bases and J dropped 2 bases, with 11 bases sitting between them. There are 14 residues in the CDR3. Germline assignment: CDR1 MNHGY and CDR2 SAAAGT. The DNA of the CDR3 is TGTGCCAGCAGTTTGATACAGCTAAACACTGAAGCTTTCTTT. Residues: CASSLIQLNTEAFF.

This chain joins TRBV28 and TRBJ2-7, with 7 bases matching TRBD2. Germline CDR1 reads MDHEN; CDR2 reads SYDVKM. The CDR3 loop spans 16 amino acids. V shed 5 bases, J shed 2 bases, and the junction held 12 bases outside the gene matches. As DNA, the CDR3 is TGTGCCAGCAGTGGTCCCGGGGAGCGGGGCCCCTACGAGCAGTACTTC. Residues: CASSGPGERGPYEQYF.

The genes are TRBV6-1 and TRBJ1-6; TRBD1 agrees at 7 bases. The V gene's germline CDR1 is MNHNS and CDR2 SASEGT. This CDR3 comprises 17 residues. Losses at the gene ends were 0 bases for V and 8 bases for J; bases not matched to a gene: 10. The CDR3 loop is CASSEARTGVNHSPLHF. CDR3 in DNA: TGTGCCAGCAGTGAAGCCAGGACAGGCGTTAATCATTCACCCCTCCACTTT.

This clone appeared a single time. The rearrangement joins TRBV5-1 to TRBJ1-4, with a tentative D call TRBD1 (5 bases). Germline loops: CDR1 SGHRS, CDR2 YFSETQ. The V end was cut by 1 base, the J end by 5 bases, with 9 bases between. The CDR3 has 14 residues. The CDR3 DNA sequence: TGCGCCAGCAGCTTGTCCAGGGAAAATGAAAAACTGTTTTTT. The encoded protein is CASSLSRENEKLFF.

The V gene is TRBV6-8, the J gene TRBJ2-7; 7 bases fit TRBD1. The CDR3 spans 14 residues. Per the germline V gene, CDR1 is MNHGY and CDR2 is SAAAGT. V dropped 2 bases and J dropped 7; count of bases not matched to a gene: 8. The CDR3 coding sequence is TGTGCCAGCAGTTACAGGGCAGGGGGTTGGGAGCAGTACTTC. Translation: CASSYRAGGWEQYF.

Written as DNA, the CDR3 is TGTGCCAGCTTGGGACGTCTCTGGGAGGCCAACGTCCTGACTTTC. Translation gives CASLGRLWEANVLTF. The genes are TRBV6-8 and TRBJ2-6, with D perhaps given as TRBD1 or TRBD2 (5 bases each). Deletions cut 8 bases from V and 6 bases from J, with 17 bases between. The germline gives CDR1 MNHGY, CDR2 SAAAGT. The CDR3 runs to 15 residues.

The chain recombines TRBV7-1 with TRBJ2-2, with D uncertain. TRBV7-1 is recorded as an ORF, its role being uncertain. This CDR3 comprises 16 residues. V was shortened by 4 bases and J by 0 bases, with 12 bases between the two germline ends. The CDR3 protein is CASSLERVTNTGELFF. CDR3 coding DNA: TGTGCCAGCAGCTTAGAAAGGGTTACGAACACCGGGGAGCTGTTTTTT.

The chain couples TRBV30 to TRBJ1-1; no clear D. Germline V lookup: CDR1 GTSNPN, CDR2 SVGIG (reference sequence). This CDR3 has 11 amino acids. The ends were cut back, 3 bases at V and 8 bases at J, with 10 bases in the middle. In DNA form, the CDR3 reads TGTGCCTGGAGGTACGGGATCGAAGCTTTCTTT. Its protein is CAWRYGIEAFF.

CDR3 coding DNA: TGTGCCAGCTCACTCGCGACAGGAGGGGATCAGCCCCAGCATTTT. It yields the protein CASSLATGGDQPQHF. The rearrangement joins TRBV18 to TRBJ1-5; tentatively, D is TRBD1 (6 bases). Trimming pared 4 bases from V and 5 bases from J, leaving 15 bases between. Germline V gives CDR1 KGHSH, CDR2 LQKENI. The CDR3 has 15 residues.

This clone was counted only a few times. The chain links TRBV14 to TRBJ1-3; 8 nucleotides align to TRBD1. Trimming took 5 bases from V and 4 from J; bases not matched to a gene: 16. The germline CDR1 and CDR2 sequences are SGHDN and FVKESK. The CDR3 consists of 18 residues. The CDR3 DNA sequence: TGTGCCAGCAGCGATCCCGGGACAGGCTCTTTGCGAGGAAACACCATATATTTT. Residues: CASSDPGTGSLRGNTIYF.

CDR3 DNA sequence: TGTGCCAGTAGTAGGGGCGTTTTTTCCTACGAGCAGTACTTC. This gives the protein CASSRGVFSYEQYF. The chain carries TRBV19 and TRBJ2-7; TRBD1 might be the D (5 bases). CDR1 is LNHDA, CDR2 SQIVND, per germline (reference sequence). The CDR3 has 14 residues. V was clipped by 4 bases and J by 1 base, with 11 bases between them.

Only a few counts were recorded for this clone. V and J are TRBV6-8 and TRBJ1-2; 7 bases are shared with TRBD1. CDR1 is MNHGY and CDR2 is SAAAGT in the germline V gene. This CDR3 spans 12 amino acids. Trimming at V came to 11 bases and at J to 8 bases, leaving 11 bases not matched to a gene. The CDR3 nucleotides read TGTGCCGTACAGGGGAAGGTCGAGGGCTACACCTTC. It encodes CAVQGKVEGYTF.

There are many counts of this clone. This chain connects TRBV12-5 to TRBJ1-2; D is unresolved. CDR1 LGHNT and CDR2 FRNRAP come from the germline V gene. This CDR3 has 17 residues. Here the CDR3 reads CASSPTGSQDPIYGYTF. CDR3 coding DNA: TGTGCCAGCTCCCCGACCGGCAGCCAAGACCCCATATATGGCTACACCTTC.

This clone was recorded once. The chain combines TRBV19 with TRBJ1-2; 10 bases align to TRBD1. Trimming took 7 bases from V and 8 from J; bases not matched to a gene: 13. Germline values: CDR1 LNHDA, CDR2 SQIVND (reference sequence). The CDR3 length is 15 residues. The CDR3, as DNA: TGTGCCAGTACCTCGGGTGGGGGACAGGGGATCGGCTACACCTTC. Amino acid sequence: CASTSGGGQGIGYTF.

This clone has just a few counts. V is TRBV15 and J is TRBJ2-5; TRBD2 agrees at 10 bases. Germline values: CDR1 LNHNV, CDR2 YYDKDF (reference sequence). The CDR3 has 17 residues. J gave up 4 bases and V 0 bases, and 8 bases lay outside the gene matches. CDR3 sequence: CATSRDQLAGDLETQYF. The CDR3, as DNA: TGTGCCACCAGCAGAGATCAGCTAGCGGGGGACTTAGAGACCCAGTACTTC.

This clone was seen more than once but under ten times. This chain links TRBV7-1 with TRBJ1-2; tentatively, D is TRBD1 (5 bases). TRBV7-1 is marked as an open reading frame, function uncertain. The V gene lost 4 bases and the J gene lost 6 bases, with 12 bases spanning the gap. The CDR3 runs 13 residues. The CDR3 loop is CASSWQGDHGYTF. CDR3 coding DNA: TGTGCCAGCAGCTGGCAGGGTGACCATGGCTACACCTTC.

The chain links TRBV14 to TRBJ1-2; D remains ambiguous. The CDR3 sequence is 12 residues long. The germline CDR1 and CDR2 sequences are SGHDN and FVKESK. V lost 1 base, J lost 8 bases, and 8 bases lay in between. The CDR3 bases are TGTGCCAGCAGCCAAGTATCGGTCGGCTACACCTTC. Translating gives CASSQVSVGYTF.

The CDR3 sequence is CASARSGGEQFF. CDR3 nucleotides: TGTGCCAGCGCCCGTTCGGGCGGGGAGCAGTTCTTC. This rearrangement joins TRBV12-5 to TRBJ2-1, with a weak D call TRBD2 (5 bases). Germline-derived CDR1 and CDR2 are LGHNT and FRNRAP. The CDR3 has 12 residues.

J is TRBJ2-7 and V is TRBV19; D might be TRBD1 (5 bases). The germline gives CDR1 LNHDA, CDR2 SQIVND (reference sequence). The length of the CDR3 is 17 residues. With 1 base removed from V and 2 bases from J, the gap between germline ends came to 18 bases. CDR3 loop: CASSIGAGNSRAYEQYF. CDR3 DNA sequence: TGTGCCAGTAGTATAGGGGCAGGGAACTCCCGTGCCTACGAGCAGTACTTC.

This rearrangement joins TRBV18 to TRBJ1-2; D is ambiguous. Germline assignment: CDR1 KGHSH and CDR2 LQKENI. The CDR3 loop spans 15 amino acids. The ends were cut back, 5 bases at V and 5 bases at J, with 18 bases in the middle. The CDR3: CASSSGPSPIYGYTF. The CDR3 DNA reads TGTGCCAGCTCATCAGGCCCATCACCGATTTATGGCTACACCTTC.

The V gene is TRBV10-2, the J gene TRBJ2-3, with 12 positions matching TRBD2. The CDR3 length is 15 residues. V shed 10 bases and J 6 bases; nucleotides not matched to a gene: 11. Looked up from germline, CDR1 is WSHSY and CDR2 is SAAADI. The CDR3 loop reads CATDQLAGGGDTQYF. CDR3 in DNA: TGCGCCACGGACCAACTAGCGGGAGGTGGTGATACGCAGTATTTT.

The J gene is TRBJ2-5, the V gene TRBV5-2; whether TRBD1, the table's D call, matches the DNA was not checked. TRBV5-2 is a pseudogene. This CDR3 comprises 13 residues. This chain's CDR3 is CASSPDREETQYF. In nucleotides, the CDR3 is TGTGCCAGCAGCCCTGACAGGGAAGAGACCCAGTACTTC.

The chain uses TRBV6-8 and TRBJ2-2; D possibly matches TRBD1 or TRBD2 (6 bases each). Per the germline V gene, CDR1 is MNHGY and CDR2 is SAAAGT. The CDR3 length is 15 residues. V lost 8 bases, J lost 1 base, and 14 bases lay in between. Here the CDR3 DNA reads TGTGCCAGCCGTAGGGGGGCGATGAACACCGGGGAGCTGTTTTTT. Encoded protein: CASRRGAMNTGELFF.

This clone occurred a few times. The chain joins TRBV11-3 to TRBJ1-2; 7 bases match TRBD1. Per the germline V gene, CDR1 is SGHNT and CDR2 is YENEEA. CDR3 size: 15 residues. Losses at the gene ends were 6 bases for V and 3 bases for J; bases not matched to a gene: 10. CDR3 nucleotide sequence: TGTGCCAGCAGACTACTGGACAGGACAGACTATGGCTACACCTTC. Its translation: CASRLLDRTDYGYTF. Using reference TRBV11-3 and TRBJ1-2 for the parts outside the CDR3, the full variable domain is EAGVVQSPRYKIIEKKQPVAFWCNPISGHNTLYWYLQNLGQGPELLIRYENEEAVDDSQLPKDRFSAERLKGVDSTLKIQPAELGDSAVYLCASRLLDRTDYGYTFGSGTRLTVV.

There are many counts of this clone. The V gene is TRBV11-3, the J gene TRBJ2-2; 10 bases are shared with TRBD2. Germline CDR1 SGHNT, CDR2 YENEEA. The J segment lost 5 bases and the V segment lost 5 bases, leaving 8 bases of the junction unmatched. The CDR3 is made up of 16 amino acids. As DNA, the CDR3 is TGTGCCAGCAGCCCACAAGCGGGAGGGTATACCGGGGAGCTGTTTTTT. This codes for CASSPQAGGYTGELFF.